One sample yielded the 17 T cell receptor beta chains listed below, sequenced in a study of T cells in Graves' hyperthyroidism and ophthalmopathy. Amplified regions were TCR beta CDR3 sequences from RNA transcripts. The study used the HTBI primer set for a first-round RT-PCR of the TCR CDR3. In TCRdb, the multiplex PCR reads were re-called with MiXCR into one record per CDR3 protein. This sample has some 210,000 distinct CDR3 sequences, with 15% to 20% found just once. The specimen was blood. The receptor source for this set is a man aged 50 or older with Graves' hyperthyroidism.

The CDR3 protein is CASSVTGDYNEQFF. The CDR3 DNA sequence: TGTGCCAGCAGTGTGACAGGGGACTACAATGAGCAGTTCTTC. This sequence joins TRBV6-4 and TRBJ2-1, with 8 bases that match TRBD1. CDR3 length equals 14 residues. V was clipped by 4 bases and J by 3 bases; unmatched bases: 2. From germline, CDR1 is MRHNA and CDR2 SNTAGT.

This clonotype was seen repeatedly, ten times or more. The V gene is TRBV20-1, the J gene TRBJ2-7, with D possibly TRBD2 on 5 matching bases. Germline V gene sequence: CDR1 DFQATT, CDR2 SNEGSKA (reference sequence). The CDR3 runs 15 residues. With 0 bases removed from V and 2 bases from J, the gap between germline ends came to 14 bases. Here the CDR3 DNA reads TGCAGTGCTAGAGATGTGAGGGATTTAACCTACGAGCAGTACTTC. Its protein is CSARDVRDLTYEQYF.

This clonotype was detected only a few times. This chain joins TRBV20-1 and TRBJ2-5, with TRBD1 identical over 7 bases. In germline, CDR1 is DFQATT, CDR2 SNEGSKA (reference sequence). V lost 3 bases and J lost 1; bases outside the gene matches: 2. The CDR3 totals 13 residues. The CDR3 DNA reads TGCAGTGCTAGTGGGGACAGCCAAGAGACCCAGTACTTC. It specifies CSASGDSQETQYF.

This clonotype was seen ten or more times. The genes are TRBV2 and TRBJ2-3; 9 nucleotides agree with TRBD1. Per germline, CDR1 SNHLY and CDR2 FYNNEI. The CDR3 runs to 15 residues. V was clipped by 1 base and J by 5 bases; unmatched bases: 4. CDR3 amino acids: CASSEGTGAIDTQYF. The CDR3 nucleotides are TGTGCCAGCAGTGAAGGGACAGGGGCAATAGATACGCAGTATTTT.

The gene calls are TRBV27 and TRBJ2-4, with D unresolved. Trimming removed 5 bases from V and 8 bases from J, with 13 bases in between. Germline V gene lookup returns CDR1 MNHEY and CDR2 SMNVEV (reference sequence). The CDR3 extends over 13 amino acids. DNA for the CDR3: TGTGCCAGCAGTCCCCGGGCCTGGGACATTCAGTACTTC. It specifies CASSPRAWDIQYF.

This clonotype has ten or more counts. The chain employs TRBV12-3 or TRBV12-4 and TRBJ1-2, with D maybe TRBD1 (5 bases). V was cut by 3 bases and J by 4 bases, with 9 bases left in between. CDR3 length: 13 residues. The CDR3 DNA reads as TGTGCCAGCAGTTTCCAGGGAGTCTATGGCTACACCTTC. It codes for CASSFQGVYGYTF.

This clonotype was recorded at least ten times. This chain connects TRBV7-8 to TRBJ2-1; D is undetermined. Germline lookup yields CDR1 SGHVS and CDR2 FQNEAQ. The CDR3 totals 11 residues. The V and J ends lost 3 bases and 10 bases respectively, with 7 bases between them. CDR3 in DNA: TGTGCCAGCAGCTTCCCCGGGGAGCAGTTCTTC. It is translated as CASSFPGEQFF. The full variable domain, completed using reference TRBV7-8 and TRBJ2-1, is GAGVSQSPRYKVAKRGQDVALRCDPISGHVSLFWYQQALGQGPEFLTYFQNEAQLDKSGLPSDRFFAERPEGSVSTLKIQRTQQEDSAVYLCASSFPGEQFFGPGTRLTVL.

This clonotype was recorded many times. The rearrangement uses TRBV6-1 and TRBJ1-1; D unclear. CDR1 is MNHNS and CDR2 is SASEGT in the germline V gene. This CDR3 contains 14 residues. Trimming cost V 3 bases and J 0 bases, with 8 bases left between them. The chain's CDR3 is CASSDVTMNTEAFF. CDR3 coding DNA: TGTGCCAGCAGTGACGTCACAATGAACACTGAAGCTTTCTTT.

This clonotype turned up a few times. V gene TRBV7-6 combines with J gene TRBJ1-4; D may be TRBD1 (5 bases). V gave up 4 bases and J gave up 0 bases, with 15 bases separating them. The CDR3 covers 17 residues. In germline, CDR1 is SGHVS, CDR2 FNYEAQ. The CDR3 sequence: CASSSRGDFATNEKLFF. CDR3 DNA sequence: TGTGCCAGCAGCTCCCGGGGGGACTTTGCAACTAATGAAAAACTGTTTTTT.

The chain combines TRBV6-1 with TRBJ1-1, with 8 bases lining up with TRBD1. Germline CDR1 and CDR2: MNHNS and SASEGT. With 6 bases clipped from V and 12 bases from J, the junction kept 12 bases outside the gene matches. The CDR3 sequence is 13 residues long. CDR3: CASSPGQALGPFF. The CDR3 bases are TGTGCCAGCAGCCCGGGACAGGCTTTGGGCCCTTTCTTT.

The chain carries TRBV7-9 and TRBJ2-6; no clear D gene. The CDR3 has 18 residues. The germline gives CDR1 SEHNR, CDR2 FQNEAQ (reference sequence). V was pared by 5 bases and J by 0 bases, with 17 bases between. The CDR3 reads CASSPGHLTASGANVLTF. The CDR3 nucleotides are TGTGCCAGCAGCCCCGGGCATCTTACCGCCTCTGGGGCCAACGTCCTGACTTTC.

V and J are TRBV5-5 and TRBJ2-3; 7 bases are shared with TRBD1. Germline trimming cut 0 bases from V and 2 bases from J; bases unmatched to any gene: 6. The CDR3 contains 16 residues. Germline CDR1 SGHKS, CDR2 YYEKEE (reference sequence). The CDR3 sequence: CASSLADRVPTDTQYF. The CDR3 DNA is TGTGCCAGCAGCTTGGCCGACAGGGTCCCCACAGATACGCAGTATTTT.

V is TRBV5-1 and J is TRBJ1-6, with D tentatively TRBD1 (5 bases). Looked up from germline, CDR1 is SGHRS and CDR2 is YFSETQ. The length of the CDR3 is 16 residues. Trimming removed 0 bases from V and 0 bases from J, with 7 bases in between. The CDR3 is CASSLAGSSYNSPLHF. Written as DNA, the CDR3 is TGCGCCAGCAGCTTGGCAGGGAGCTCCTATAATTCACCCCTCCACTTT. Together with reference TRBV5-1 and TRBJ1-6, the CDR3 gives the full variable domain: KAGVTQTPRYLIKTRGQQVTLSCSPISGHRSVSWYQQTPGQGLQFLFEYFSETQRNKGNFPGRFSGRQFSNSRSEMNVSTLELGDSALYLCASSLAGSSYNSPLHFGNGTRLTVT.

This clonotype was detected a few times. The J gene is TRBJ1-3, the V gene TRBV7-9, with TRBD1 matching over 7 bases. The CDR3 contains 16 residues. Trimming at V came to 3 bases and at J to 0 bases, leaving 5 bases not matched to a gene. The germline V gene has CDR1 SEHNR and CDR2 FQNEAQ (reference sequence). CDR3 DNA sequence: TGTGCCAGCAGCTTTCTGGGACAGCGCTCTGGAAACACCATATATTTT. It yields the protein CASSFLGQRSGNTIYF.

This clonotype was picked up many times. The V and J genes are TRBV3-1 and TRBJ2-2; D not certain. The V gene lost 4 bases and the J gene lost 0 bases, with 6 bases spanning the gap. The length of the CDR3 is 14 residues. The germline V gene encodes CDR1 LGHDT and CDR2 YNNKEL (reference sequence). The CDR3 sequence is CASSRQTNTGELFF. DNA for the CDR3: TGTGCCAGCAGCCGGCAGACGAACACCGGGGAGCTGTTTTTT.

This clonotype was seen repeatedly, ten times or more. This chain joins TRBV6-1 and TRBJ1-1, with 7 nucleotides matching TRBD1. This CDR3 is 16 amino acids long. CDR1 and CDR2 (germline): MNHNS, SASEGT. Losses at the gene ends were 5 bases for V and 3 bases for J; bases not matched to a gene: 12. The CDR3 spells CASSSYFDRAHTEAFF. The DNA of the CDR3 is TGTGCCAGCAGTTCCTACTTCGACAGGGCACACACTGAAGCTTTCTTT.

This clonotype was seen many times. This chain joins TRBV28 and TRBJ2-5; D may be TRBD1 (8 bases). In germline, CDR1 is MDHEN, CDR2 SYDVKM. The CDR3 is made up of 14 amino acids. Trimming took 5 bases from V and 7 from J, leaving 17 bases between them. CDR3 DNA sequence: TGTGCCAGCAGTACGACAGGGGAGGGCGGGACCCAGTACTTC. Protein product: CASSTTGEGGTQYF.